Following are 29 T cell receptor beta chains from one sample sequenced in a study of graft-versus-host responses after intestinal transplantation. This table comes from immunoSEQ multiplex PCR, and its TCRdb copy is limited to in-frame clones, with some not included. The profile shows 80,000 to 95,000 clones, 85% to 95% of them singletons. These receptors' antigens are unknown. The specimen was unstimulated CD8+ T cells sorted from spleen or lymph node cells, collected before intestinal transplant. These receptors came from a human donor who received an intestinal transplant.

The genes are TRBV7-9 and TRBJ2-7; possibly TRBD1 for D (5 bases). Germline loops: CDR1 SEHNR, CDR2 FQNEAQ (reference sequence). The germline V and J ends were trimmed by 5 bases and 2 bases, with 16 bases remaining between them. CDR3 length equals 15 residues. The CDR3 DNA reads TGTGCCAGCAGCCCGACAGCTTTTACCCCCTACGAGCAGTACTTC. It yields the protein CASSPTAFTPYEQYF.

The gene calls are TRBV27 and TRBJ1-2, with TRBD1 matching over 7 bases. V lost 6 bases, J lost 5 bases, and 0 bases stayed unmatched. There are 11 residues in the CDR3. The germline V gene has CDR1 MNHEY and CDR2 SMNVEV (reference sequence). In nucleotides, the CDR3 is TGTGCCAGCAGACAGGGGTATGGCTACACCTTC. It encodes CASRQGYGYTF.

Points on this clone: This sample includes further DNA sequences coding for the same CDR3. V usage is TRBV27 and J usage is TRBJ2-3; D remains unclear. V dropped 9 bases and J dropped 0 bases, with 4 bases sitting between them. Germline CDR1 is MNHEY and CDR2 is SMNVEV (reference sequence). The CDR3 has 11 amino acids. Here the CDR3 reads CASSSTDTQYF. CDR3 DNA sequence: TGTGCCAGTTCTAGCACAGATACGCAGTATTTT.

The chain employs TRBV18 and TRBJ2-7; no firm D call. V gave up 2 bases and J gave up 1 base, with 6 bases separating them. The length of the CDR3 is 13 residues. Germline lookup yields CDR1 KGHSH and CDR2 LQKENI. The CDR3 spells CASSPTESYEQYF. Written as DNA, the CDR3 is TGTGCCAGCTCACCAACAGAGTCCTACGAGCAGTACTTC.

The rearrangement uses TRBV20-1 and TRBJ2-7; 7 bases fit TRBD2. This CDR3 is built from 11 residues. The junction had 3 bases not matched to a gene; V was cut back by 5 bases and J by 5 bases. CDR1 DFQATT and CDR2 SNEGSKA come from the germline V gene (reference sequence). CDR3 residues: CSAGGLNEQYF. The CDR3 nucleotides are TGCAGTGCTGGGGGACTAAACGAGCAGTACTTC.

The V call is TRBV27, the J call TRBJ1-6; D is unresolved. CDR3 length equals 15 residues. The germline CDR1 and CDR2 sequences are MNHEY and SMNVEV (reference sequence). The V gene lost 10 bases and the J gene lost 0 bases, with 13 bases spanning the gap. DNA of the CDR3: TGTGCCACCGCAGACACTTCCTCCTATAATTCACCCCTCCACTTT. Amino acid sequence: CATADTSSYNSPLHF.

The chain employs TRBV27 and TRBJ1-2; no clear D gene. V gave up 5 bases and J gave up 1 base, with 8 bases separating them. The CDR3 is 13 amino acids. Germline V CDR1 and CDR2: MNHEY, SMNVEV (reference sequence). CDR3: CASSLTVNYGYTF. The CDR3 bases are TGTGCCAGCAGTCTTACAGTTAACTATGGCTACACCTTC.

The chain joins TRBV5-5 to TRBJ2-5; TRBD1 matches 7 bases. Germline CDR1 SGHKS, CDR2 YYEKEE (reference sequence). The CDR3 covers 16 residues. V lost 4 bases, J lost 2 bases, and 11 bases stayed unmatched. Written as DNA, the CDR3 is TGTGCCAGCAGCCCGGCGCCCGGGACAGTACAAGAGACCCAGTACTTC. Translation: CASSPAPGTVQETQYF.

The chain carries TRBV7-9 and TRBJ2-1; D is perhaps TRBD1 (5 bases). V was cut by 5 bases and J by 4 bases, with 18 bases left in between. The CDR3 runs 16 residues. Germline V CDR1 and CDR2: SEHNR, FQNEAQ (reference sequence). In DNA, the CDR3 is TGTGCCAGCAGCGACTTTGGGGCAGCACCATACAATGAGCAGTTCTTC. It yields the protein CASSDFGAAPYNEQFF.

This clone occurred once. Here the CDR3 reads CASSLPQDMNTEAFF. CDR3 bases: TGTGCCAGCAGCCTACCTCAGGACATGAACACTGAAGCTTTCTTT. The V and J genes are TRBV14 and TRBJ1-1, with D maybe TRBD1 (5 bases). Per germline, CDR1 SGHDN and CDR2 FVKESK. CDR3 length equals 15 residues. The V end was cut by 4 bases, the J end by 0 bases, with 12 bases between.

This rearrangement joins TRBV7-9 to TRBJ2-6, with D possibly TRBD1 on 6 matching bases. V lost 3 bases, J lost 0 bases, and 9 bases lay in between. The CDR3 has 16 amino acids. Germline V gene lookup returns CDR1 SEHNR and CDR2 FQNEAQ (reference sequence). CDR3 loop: CASSFPRGSGANVLTF. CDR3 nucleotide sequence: TGTGCCAGCAGCTTTCCCAGGGGCTCTGGGGCCAACGTCCTGACTTTC.

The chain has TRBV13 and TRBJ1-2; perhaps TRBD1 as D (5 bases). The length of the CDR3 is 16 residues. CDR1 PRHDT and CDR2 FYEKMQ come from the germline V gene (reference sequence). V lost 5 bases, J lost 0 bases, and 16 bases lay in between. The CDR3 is CASSETGGEANYGYTF. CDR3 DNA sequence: TGTGCCAGCAGCGAGACCGGGGGGGAAGCTAACTATGGCTACACCTTC.

The CDR3 here is CASSFPGQISGANVLTF. The CDR3 bases are TGTGCCAGTAGTTTCCCGGGACAGATTTCTGGGGCCAACGTCCTGACTTTC. The chain recombines TRBV19 with TRBJ2-6, with 7 bases that match TRBD1. V shed 5 bases and J 1 base; nucleotides not matched to a gene: 8. Germline-derived CDR1 and CDR2 are LNHDA and SQIVND (reference sequence). The CDR3 runs 17 residues.

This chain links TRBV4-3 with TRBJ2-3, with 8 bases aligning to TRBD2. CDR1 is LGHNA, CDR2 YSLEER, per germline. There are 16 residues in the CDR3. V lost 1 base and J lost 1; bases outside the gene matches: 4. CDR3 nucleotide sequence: TGCGCCAGCAGCCAAGGGTTTAGCGGGGGCACAGATACGCAGTATTTT. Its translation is CASSQGFSGGTDTQYF.

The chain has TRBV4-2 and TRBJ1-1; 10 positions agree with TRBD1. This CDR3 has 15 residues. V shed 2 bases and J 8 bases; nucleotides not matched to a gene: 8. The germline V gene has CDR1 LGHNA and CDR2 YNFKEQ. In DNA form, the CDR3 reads TGTGCCAGCAGCCAAAGTGTCGGGACAGGGGAAGAAGCTTTCTTT. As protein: CASSQSVGTGEEAFF.

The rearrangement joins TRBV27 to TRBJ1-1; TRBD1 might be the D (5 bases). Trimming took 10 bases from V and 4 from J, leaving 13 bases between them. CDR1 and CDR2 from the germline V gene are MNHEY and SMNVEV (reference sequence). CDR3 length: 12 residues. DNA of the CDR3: TGTGCCACCGGGGGTCGAGGCACTGAAGCTTTCTTT. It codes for CATGGRGTEAFF.

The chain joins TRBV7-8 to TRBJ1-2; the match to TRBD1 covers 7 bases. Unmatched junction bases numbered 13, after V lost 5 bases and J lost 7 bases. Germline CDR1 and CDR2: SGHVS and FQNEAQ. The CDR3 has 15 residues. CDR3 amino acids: CASSPLQGGWTGYTF. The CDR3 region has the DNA TGTGCCAGCAGCCCGCTCCAGGGGGGCTGGACTGGCTACACCTTC.

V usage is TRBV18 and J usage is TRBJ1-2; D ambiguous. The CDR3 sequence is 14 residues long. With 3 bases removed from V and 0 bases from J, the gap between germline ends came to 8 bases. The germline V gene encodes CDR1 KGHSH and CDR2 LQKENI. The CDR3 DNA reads TGTGCCAGCTCACCGGACGGGGCTAACTATGGCTACACCTTC. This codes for CASSPDGANYGYTF.

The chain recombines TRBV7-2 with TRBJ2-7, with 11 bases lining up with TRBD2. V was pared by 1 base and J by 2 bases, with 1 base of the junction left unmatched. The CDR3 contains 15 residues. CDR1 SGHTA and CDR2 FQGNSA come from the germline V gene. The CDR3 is CASSLELAGAYEQYF. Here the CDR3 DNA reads TGTGCCAGCAGCTTAGAACTAGCGGGGGCCTACGAGCAGTACTTC.

The chain's CDR3 is CASTYDYEQYF. The CDR3, as DNA: TGTGCCAGCACCTACGACTACGAGCAGTACTTC. V is TRBV6-6 and J is TRBJ2-7; D is unresolved. The CDR3 consists of 11 residues. V was pared by 7 bases and J by 3 bases, with 7 bases between. Looked up from germline, CDR1 is MNHNY and CDR2 is SVGAGI (reference sequence).

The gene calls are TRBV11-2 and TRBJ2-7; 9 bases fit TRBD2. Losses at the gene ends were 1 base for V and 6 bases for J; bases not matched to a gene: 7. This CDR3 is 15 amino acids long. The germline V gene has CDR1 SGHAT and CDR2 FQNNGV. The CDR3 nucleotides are TGTGCCAGCAGCTTAGGCGGGGGGGCTGGTTCCGAGCAGTACTTC. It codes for CASSLGGGAGSEQYF. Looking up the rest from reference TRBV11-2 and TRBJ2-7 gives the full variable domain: EAGVAQSPRYKIIEKRQSVAFWCNPISGHATLYWYQQILGQGPKLLIQFQNNGVVDDSQLPKDRFSAERLKGVDSTLKIQPAKLEDSAVYLCASSLGGGAGSEQYFGPGTRLTVT.

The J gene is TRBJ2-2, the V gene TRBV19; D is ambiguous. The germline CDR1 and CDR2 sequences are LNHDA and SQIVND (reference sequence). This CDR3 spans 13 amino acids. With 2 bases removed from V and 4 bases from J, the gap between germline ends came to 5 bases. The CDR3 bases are TGTGCCAGTAGTATACTCGGCACCGGGGAGCTGTTTTTT. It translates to CASSILGTGELFF.

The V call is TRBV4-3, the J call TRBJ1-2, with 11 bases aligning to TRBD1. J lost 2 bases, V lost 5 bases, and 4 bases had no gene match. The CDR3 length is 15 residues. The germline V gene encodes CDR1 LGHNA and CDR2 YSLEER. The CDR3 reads CASSSWTGGNYGYTF. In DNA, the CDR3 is TGCGCCAGCAGCTCCTGGACAGGGGGCAACTATGGCTACACCTTC.

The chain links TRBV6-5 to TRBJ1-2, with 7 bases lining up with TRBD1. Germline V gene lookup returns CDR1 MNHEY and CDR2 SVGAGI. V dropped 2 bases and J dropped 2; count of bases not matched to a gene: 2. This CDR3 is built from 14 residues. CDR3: CASSYQTGNYGYTF. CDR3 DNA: TGTGCCAGCAGTTACCAGACAGGGAACTATGGCTACACCTTC.

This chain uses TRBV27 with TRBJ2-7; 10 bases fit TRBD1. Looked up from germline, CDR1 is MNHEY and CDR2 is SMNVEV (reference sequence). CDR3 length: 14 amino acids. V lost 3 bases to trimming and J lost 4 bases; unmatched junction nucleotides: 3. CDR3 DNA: TGTGCCAGCAGTTTCCGGGACAGGGGATACGAGCAGTACTTC. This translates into CASSFRDRGYEQYF.

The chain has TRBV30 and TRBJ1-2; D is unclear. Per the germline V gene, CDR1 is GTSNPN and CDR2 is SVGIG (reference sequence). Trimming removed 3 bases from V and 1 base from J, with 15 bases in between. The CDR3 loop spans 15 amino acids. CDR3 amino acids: CAWSNPGGYNYGYTF. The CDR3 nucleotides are TGTGCCTGGAGCAACCCGGGAGGCTATAACTATGGCTACACCTTC.

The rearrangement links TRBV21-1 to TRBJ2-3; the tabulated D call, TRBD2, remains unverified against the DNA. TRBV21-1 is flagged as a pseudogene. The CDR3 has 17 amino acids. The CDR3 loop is CASSLRLAGGVGDTQYF. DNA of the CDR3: TGTGCCAGCAGCCTCCGACTAGCGGGGGGTGTAGGAGATACGCAGTATTTT.

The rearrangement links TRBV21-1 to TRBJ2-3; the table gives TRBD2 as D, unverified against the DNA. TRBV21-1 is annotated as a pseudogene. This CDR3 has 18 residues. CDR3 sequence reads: CASSKNRGGGQNTDTQYF. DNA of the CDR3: TGTGCCAGCAGCAAAAATCGCGGGGGGGGACAGAACACAGATACGCAGTATTTT.

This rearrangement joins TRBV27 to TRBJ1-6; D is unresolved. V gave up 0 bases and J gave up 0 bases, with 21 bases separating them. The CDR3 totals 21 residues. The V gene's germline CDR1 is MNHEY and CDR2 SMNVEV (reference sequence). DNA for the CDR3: TGTGCCAGCAGTTTATCGCCGCTGTCCCGAGGCGAGAGCTCCTATAATTCACCCCTCCACTTT. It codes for CASSLSPLSRGESSYNSPLHF.